These 7 T cell receptor beta chains were all obtained from the same sample, sequenced in a study of blood T cells in healthy people across ages. Through a sample-barcoded 5' primer and a J-beta primer mix, a second PCR was run for roughly 6 to 11 cycles. TCRdb re-derived calls from the 5' RACE reads in MiXCR, one entry per CDR3 protein. The profile shows over a million distinct CDR3 sequences, 35% to 55% of them singletons. The specimen sequenced was blood. The origin of the receptors is a woman aged 55 to 70 in good health.

This clonotype was seen only a few times. The rearrangement joins TRBV24-1 to TRBJ2-5; 10 bases line up with TRBD1. The CDR3 contains 16 residues. Germline CDR1 KGHDR, CDR2 SFDVKD. The V and J ends lost 0 bases and 11 bases, in that order; junction bases with no gene match: 11. The CDR3 here is CATSDLGQGGNNEQYF. The DNA of the CDR3 is TGTGCCACCAGTGATTTGGGACAGGGGGGTAACAATGAGCAGTACTTC.

The chain employs TRBV20-1 and TRBJ1-6, with no clear D. This CDR3 contains 14 residues. Trimming removed 1 base from V and 7 bases from J, with 11 bases in between. From germline, CDR1 is DFQATT and CDR2 SNEGSKA (reference sequence). The CDR3: CSARGGPGNSPLHF. CDR3 DNA: TGCAGTGCTAGAGGTGGGCCCGGGAATTCACCCCTCCACTTT.

This chain connects TRBV6-1 to TRBJ1-2; 12 positions agree with TRBD1. The CDR3 spans 15 residues. J lost 7 bases, V lost 8 bases, and 11 bases had no gene match. Per germline, CDR1 MNHNS and CDR2 SASEGT. The CDR3 region has the DNA TGTGCCAGCGACTATCCGGGACAGGGGGCTTCTGGCTACACCTTC. It encodes CASDYPGQGASGYTF.

This chain links TRBV11-2 with TRBJ1-2, with 8 bases lining up with TRBD1. CDR1 is SGHAT, CDR2 FQNNGV, per germline. The CDR3 has 14 amino acids. V was clipped by 8 bases and J by 6 bases; unmatched bases: 11. CDR3 bases: TGTGCCAGCGGCCTATCACAGGGGGTGGATGGCTACACCTTC. Its translation: CASGLSQGVDGYTF.

This clonotype turned up a few times. This sequence joins TRBV29-1 and TRBJ2-4; a possible D gene is TRBD1 (6 bases). Matching the DNA end better, TRBJ2-7 makes the J call doubtful. The CDR3 runs to 12 residues. CDR1 is SQVTM, CDR2 ANQGSEA, per germline. The CDR3 region has the DNA TGCAGCGTTGCGGCAGGGGATAACGAGCAGTACTTC. As protein: CSVAAGDNEQYF.

This chain joins TRBV7-2 and TRBJ2-3; D gene uncertain. Looked up from germline, CDR1 is SGHTA and CDR2 is FQGNSA. This CDR3 region has 15 residues. Deletions cut 1 base from V and 1 base from J, with 9 bases between. The DNA for the CDR3 is TGTGCCAGCAGCTTAGTCGGCAGGCGCACAGATACGCAGTATTTT. Residues: CASSLVGRRTDTQYF.

V is TRBV10-1 and J is TRBJ2-2; TRBD2 aligns across 10 bases. Germline V CDR1 and CDR2: WNHNN, SYGVQD (reference sequence). The CDR3 runs to 14 residues. The ends lost 7 bases at V and 5 bases at J; junction bases unmatched: 4. The CDR3 reads CASKASGRTGELFF. The CDR3 coding sequence is TGCGCCAGCAAGGCTAGCGGGAGAACCGGGGAGCTGTTTTTT.